The clone carrying this T cell receptor (beta chain) appeared many times. RNA transcripts yielded amplified TCR beta CDR3 regions. First-round RT-PCR of the TCR CDR3 relied on the HTBI primer set. Via MiXCR, TCRdb re-called the multiplex PCR reads, giving one row per CDR3 protein. The sample includes a few hundred thousand distinct CDR3 sequences, roughly 15% of them seen just once. The data derive from a study of T cells in Graves' hyperthyroidism and ophthalmopathy. V gave up 2 bases and J gave up 5 bases, with 6 bases separating them. In germline, CDR1 is ENHRY, CDR2 SYGVKD. The CDR3 sequence is 12 residues long. Patients having uncontrolled infection, another autoimmune disease, pregnancy or lactation were not included. The source of the PBMCs was more than 9.5 ml of fresh peripheral blood.

The TCR sequence derives from a woman in her 50s with Graves' hyperthyroidism that later progressed to Graves' ophthalmopathy. Sequenced material: blood. The chain carries TRBV10-3 and TRBJ1-1; D is unclear. This CDR3 is CAISEAATEAFF. DNA for the CDR3: TGTGCCATCAGTGAGGCCGCGACTGAAGCTTTCTTT.